The 21 T cell receptor beta chains reported below all come from one sample, sequenced in a study of T cells in localized non-small cell lung cancer. Some clones are missing from TCRdb's copy, which holds only in-frame ones; the method was immunoSEQ multiplex PCR. The sample comprises 61,000 or so clones, 86% of which are singletons, and 5.2% rests with the top ten. The sequences come from peripheral blood, collected before any cancer treatment. The receptors stem from a woman aged 40 to 75 with stage I lung adenocarcinoma.

The CDR3 is CASSLVPLASSYNEQFF. DNA for the CDR3: TGCGCCAGCAGCTTGGTGCCCCTAGCGAGCTCCTACAATGAGCAGTTCTTC. The chain carries TRBV5-1 and TRBJ2-1; D is possibly TRBD2 (6 bases). Germline V CDR1 and CDR2: SGHRS, YFSETQ. There are 17 residues in the CDR3. The ends were cut back, 0 bases at V and 0 bases at J, with 13 bases in the middle.

This clone was seen a single time. CDR3 in amino acids: CASSSVRGGQETQYF. CDR3 DNA sequence: TGTGCCAGCAGCTCAGTTAGGGGAGGTCAAGAGACCCAGTACTTC. V and J are TRBV7-9 and TRBJ2-5, with D maybe TRBD2 (6 bases). The germline gives CDR1 SEHNR, CDR2 FQNEAQ (reference sequence). This CDR3 has 15 residues. V was trimmed by 4 bases and J by 2 bases, leaving 14 bases between them.

Points on this clone: This sample includes further DNA sequences coding for the same CDR3. The chain employs TRBV18 and TRBJ1-5; D not certain. CDR1 KGHSH and CDR2 LQKENI come from the germline V gene. V dropped 3 bases and J dropped 1 base, with 4 bases sitting between them. CDR3 length: 13 residues. The CDR3 here is CASSPGSNQPQHF. The CDR3 DNA follows: TGTGCCAGCTCACCTGGCAGCAATCAGCCCCAGCATTTT. Together with reference TRBV18 and TRBJ1-5, the CDR3 gives the full variable domain: NAGVMQNPRHLVRRRGQEARLRCSPMKGHSHVYWYRQLPEEGLKFMVYLQKENIIDESGMPKERFSAEFPKEGPSILRIQQVVRGDSAAYFCASSPGSNQPQHFGDGTRLSIL.

This clone was recorded once. The V call is TRBV30, the J call TRBJ1-3; TRBD1 might be the D (6 bases). This CDR3 contains 15 residues. Trimming cost V 0 bases and J 4 bases, with 13 bases left between them. Germline V lookup: CDR1 GTSNPN, CDR2 SVGIG (reference sequence). CDR3 in DNA: TGTGCCTGGAGTGTACGGGGGGGGCAAGGAAACACCATATATTTT. The encoded protein is CAWSVRGGQGNTIYF.

V is TRBV5-6 and J is TRBJ2-7, with 12 positions matching TRBD2. The CDR3 consists of 14 residues. Germline V lookup: CDR1 SGHDT, CDR2 YYEEEE. J gave up 5 bases and V 4 bases, and 4 bases lay outside the gene matches. In DNA form, the CDR3 reads TGTGCCAGCAGCGCGGGACTAGCGGGCGACGAGCAGTACTTC. This translates into CASSAGLAGDEQYF. The full variable domain, in which reference TRBV5-6 and TRBJ2-7 provide the parts outside the CDR3, is DAGVTQSPTHLIKTRGQQVTLRCSPKSGHDTVSWYQQALGQGPQFIFQYYEEEERQRGNFPDRFSGHQFPNYSSELNVNALLLGDSALYLCASSAGLAGDEQYFGPGTRLTVT.

The J gene is TRBJ1-4, the V gene TRBV6-5; D remains unclear. Trimming shortened V by 4 bases and J by 0 bases, and 12 bases separated the two germline ends. The germline V gene encodes CDR1 MNHEY and CDR2 SVGAGI. The CDR3 consists of 16 residues. CDR3 sequence: CASSSVGPSTNEKLFF. CDR3 bases: TGTGCCAGCAGTTCAGTCGGACCCTCAACTAATGAAAAACTGTTTTTT.

V and J are TRBV7-2 and TRBJ2-5; D gene uncertain. The V and J ends lost 2 bases and 5 bases respectively, with 9 bases between them. The CDR3 runs to 13 residues. Germline loops: CDR1 SGHTA, CDR2 FQGNSA. The CDR3 DNA is TGTGCCAGCAGCTTAACCGGGCCGGAGACCCAGTACTTC. Residues: CASSLTGPETQYF. The whole variable domain, filled in from reference TRBV7-2 and TRBJ2-5, reads GAGVSQSPSNKVTEKGKDVELRCDPISGHTALYWYRQSLGQGLEFLIYFQGNSAPDKSGLPSDRFSAERTGGSVSTLTIQRTQQEDSAVYLCASSLTGPETQYFGPGTRLLVL.

This clone was observed a few times. The chain joins TRBV7-9 to TRBJ1-4; no reliable D call. The germline CDR1 and CDR2 sequences are SEHNR and FQNEAQ (reference sequence). The CDR3 is made up of 13 amino acids. Trimming cost V 4 bases and J 7 bases, with 10 bases left between them. CDR3 amino acids: CASSSQLSEKLFF. In nucleotides, the CDR3 is TGTGCCAGCAGCTCCCAATTGAGTGAAAAACTGTTTTTT.

V gene TRBV7-2 combines with J gene TRBJ2-1; D perhaps matches TRBD2 (5 bases). Trimming removed 5 bases from V and 10 bases from J, with 12 bases in between. Germline lookup yields CDR1 SGHTA and CDR2 FQGNSA. This CDR3 spans 12 amino acids. CDR3 residues: CASSPPTREQFF. The DNA for the CDR3 is TGTGCCAGCAGCCCTCCTACTAGAGAGCAGTTCTTC. Full variable domain (remainder filled in from reference TRBV7-2 and TRBJ2-1): GAGVSQSPSNKVTEKGKDVELRCDPISGHTALYWYRQSLGQGLEFLIYFQGNSAPDKSGLPSDRFSAERTGGSVSTLTIQRTQQEDSAVYLCASSPPTREQFFGPGTRLTVL.

CDR3 sequence (DNA): TGTGCCAGCAGTTTGGGGGGCTGGGCCTACGAGCAGTACTTC. Amino acid sequence: CASSLGGWAYEQYF. The chain employs TRBV27 and TRBJ2-7; D may be TRBD1 or TRBD2 (6 bases each). Germline-derived CDR1 and CDR2 are MNHEY and SMNVEV (reference sequence). The CDR3 runs to 14 residues. V lost 3 bases to trimming and J lost 2 bases, with 11 bases between them.

The chain couples TRBV6-6 to TRBJ1-2; 8 nucleotides line up with TRBD1. Germline loops: CDR1 MNHNY, CDR2 SVGAGI (reference sequence). The V segment lost 6 bases and the J segment 8 bases; nucleotides outside the gene matches: 11. This CDR3 is built from 14 residues. In nucleotides, the CDR3 is TGTGCCAGCAGGAGGACAGGGAAAGGGAGCGGCTACACCTTC. Translation: CASRRTGKGSGYTF.

This clone was recorded only once. The chain combines TRBV14 with TRBJ1-1, with TRBD1 identical over 7 bases. This CDR3 spans 14 amino acids. J lost 5 bases, V lost 5 bases, and 8 bases had no gene match. CDR1 and CDR2 (germline): SGHDN, FVKESK. CDR3 coding DNA: TGTGCCAGCAGCTTCCCAGGGGGGGGTACTGAAGCTTTCTTT. This gives the protein CASSFPGGGTEAFF.

The V gene is TRBV5-6, the J gene TRBJ2-7; perhaps D is TRBD1 or TRBD2 (5 bases each). V lost 0 bases and J lost 4, with 17 bases in between. This CDR3 is built from 16 residues. The germline CDR1 and CDR2 sequences are SGHDT and YYEEEE. In DNA form, the CDR3 reads TGTGCCAGCAGCTTGGAGGGACCGGGTCGGGTTTACGAGCAGTACTTC. It is translated as CASSLEGPGRVYEQYF.

The chain links TRBV7-9 to TRBJ2-3, with TRBD2 matching 8 bases. J was trimmed by 2 bases and V by 5 bases; bases with no gene match: 6. This CDR3 is built from 15 residues. Germline V lookup: CDR1 SEHNR, CDR2 FQNEAQ (reference sequence). The CDR3 reads CASSPAGDPTDTQYF. The CDR3 DNA follows: TGTGCCAGCAGCCCAGCGGGGGATCCCACAGATACGCAGTATTTT.

This sequence joins TRBV30 and TRBJ1-5; possible D gene TRBD1, 5 bases. In germline, CDR1 is GTSNPN, CDR2 SVGIG (reference sequence). With 0 bases removed from V and 5 bases from J, the gap between germline ends came to 23 bases. The CDR3 contains 18 residues. CDR3 sequence reads: CAWSVPGWRQLRDQPQHF. The CDR3 DNA reads TGTGCCTGGAGTGTACCTGGCTGGAGACAGCTTAGGGATCAGCCCCAGCATTTT.

This chain links TRBV25-1 with TRBJ1-4, with TRBD1 as a possible D gene (6 bases). V was clipped by 2 bases and J by 8 bases, with 15 bases between them. The CDR3 has 15 amino acids. Germline loops: CDR1 MGHDK, CDR2 SYGVNS. CDR3 loop: CASSEGGPGKEKLFF. The CDR3 nucleotides are TGTGCCAGCAGTGAAGGGGGCCCGGGAAAGGAAAAACTGTTTTTT.

The V gene is TRBV4-1, the J gene TRBJ2-2, with D tentatively TRBD1 (7 bases). Between the trimmed V and J ends, which lost 4 bases and 7 bases, there was a span of 10 bases. CDR3 size: 13 residues. CDR1 is MGHRA, CDR2 YSYEKL, per germline. CDR3 region: CASSLRGDGELFF. The CDR3 DNA follows: TGCGCCAGCAGCCTCAGGGGGGACGGGGAGCTGTTTTTT.

V gene TRBV30 combines with J gene TRBJ1-2, with 10 bases matching TRBD1. CDR1 and CDR2 from the germline V gene are GTSNPN and SVGIG (reference sequence). V was clipped by 2 bases and J by 4 bases; unmatched bases: 4. This CDR3 contains 14 residues. CDR3 sequence reads: CAWSPWDRGYGYTF. The CDR3 region has the DNA TGTGCCTGGAGTCCATGGGACAGGGGCTATGGCTACACCTTC. The variable domain in full, with the rest retrieved from reference TRBV30 and TRBJ1-2, is SQTIHQWPATLVQPVGSPLSLECTVEGTSNPNLYWYRQAAGRGLQLLFYSVGIGQISSEVPQNLSASRPQDRQFILSSKKLLLSDSGFYLCAWSPWDRGYGYTFGSGTRLTVV.

The CDR3 nucleotides are TGTGCCACCAGCAAACCTGGACGGATCAATCAGCCCCAGCATTTT. This gives the protein CATSKPGRINQPQHF. This rearrangement joins TRBV15 to TRBJ1-5; no firm D call. The CDR3 sequence is 15 residues long. Germline CDR1 reads LNHNV; CDR2 reads YYDKDF (reference sequence). V was trimmed by 4 bases and J by 3 bases, leaving 13 bases between them. Full variable domain (remainder filled in from reference TRBV15 and TRBJ1-5): DAMVIQNPRYQVTQFGKPVTLSCSQTLNHNVMYWYQQKSSQAPKLLFHYYDKDFNNEADTPDNFQSRRPNTSFCFLDIRSPGLGDTAMYLCATSKPGRINQPQHFGDGTRLSIL.

This clone appeared a single time. The chain combines TRBV29-1 with TRBJ2-3; D perhaps matches TRBD1 (7 bases). In germline, CDR1 is SQVTM, CDR2 ANQGSEA. The CDR3 is 13 amino acids. V lost 4 bases and J 6 bases, leaving 14 bases between the germline ends. In DNA form, the CDR3 reads TGCAGCGTTGTTTGGAGGGGGCTGGATACGCAGTATTTT. Translating gives CSVVWRGLDTQYF.

The chain recombines TRBV5-4 with TRBJ2-3; possibly TRBD2 for D (5 bases). The CDR3 runs 16 residues. Germline V gene data show CDR1 as SGHNT and CDR2 as YYREEE (reference sequence). Trimming left V 4 bases short and J 1 base short, with 16 bases between. The CDR3 sequence: CASSLASGKGTDTQYF. The CDR3 DNA reads as TGTGCCAGCAGCCTTGCTTCCGGGAAGGGCACAGATACGCAGTATTTT.